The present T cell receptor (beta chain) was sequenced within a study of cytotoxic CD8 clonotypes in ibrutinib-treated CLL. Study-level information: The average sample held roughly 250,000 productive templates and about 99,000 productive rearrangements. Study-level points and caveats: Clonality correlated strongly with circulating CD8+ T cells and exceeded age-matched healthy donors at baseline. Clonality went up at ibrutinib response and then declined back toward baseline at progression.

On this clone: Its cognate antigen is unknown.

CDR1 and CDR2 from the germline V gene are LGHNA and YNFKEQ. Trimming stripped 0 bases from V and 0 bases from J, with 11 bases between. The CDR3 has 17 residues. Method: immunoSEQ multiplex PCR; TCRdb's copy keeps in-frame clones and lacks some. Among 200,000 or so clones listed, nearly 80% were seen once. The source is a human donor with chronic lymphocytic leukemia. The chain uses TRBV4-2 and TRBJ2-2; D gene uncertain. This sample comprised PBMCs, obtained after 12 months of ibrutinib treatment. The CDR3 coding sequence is TGTGCCAGCAGCCAAGATTGGTCGAAGTCGAACACCGGGGAGCTGTTTTTT. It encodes CASSQDWSKSNTGELFF.